Below, 26 T cell receptor beta chains from the same sample are listed, as sequenced in a study of cytomegalovirus exposure and HLA in healthy donors. PCR amplification relied on 60 Vbeta primers (plus 13 Jbeta primers). Produced via immunoSEQ multiplex PCR; TCRdb's table is partial and in-frame only. Of about 120,000 clones detected, 80% to 90% appear once; the ten largest clones hold about 1.8%. Sequencing input: PBMCs. Receptors originate from a middle-aged man in good health and CMV-seronegative.

This clone was found a few times. The chain couples TRBV5-6 to TRBJ1-6, with 9 positions matching TRBD1. The V and J ends lost 1 base and 1 base, in that order; junction bases with no gene match: 9. This CDR3 comprises 19 residues. Germline CDR1 SGHDT, CDR2 YYEEEE. CDR3 residues: CASSLPGQGRGSYNSPLHF. CDR3 coding DNA: TGTGCCAGCAGCTTGCCGGGACAGGGACGGGGATCCTATAATTCACCCCTCCACTTT.

The chain couples TRBV30 to TRBJ1-2; perhaps TRBD1 as D (6 bases). CDR1 is GTSNPN and CDR2 is SVGIG in the germline V gene (reference sequence). CDR3 length: 16 amino acids. Trimming took off 3 bases at V and 4 bases at J, with 21 bases between the two ends. Here the CDR3 DNA reads TGTGCCTGGAGCGGAGGGGGGGGCCTGGGGGTCTATGGCTACACCTTC. It encodes CAWSGGGGLGVYGYTF.

The gene calls are TRBV30 and TRBJ1-2; tentatively, D is TRBD1 (6 bases). V was pared by 4 bases and J by 6 bases, with 9 bases between. The CDR3 totals 11 residues. The germline V gene encodes CDR1 GTSNPN and CDR2 SVGIG (reference sequence). In DNA form, the CDR3 reads TGTGCCTGGAAGGGGGGGCATGGCTACACCTTC. Amino acids: CAWKGGHGYTF.

This rearrangement joins TRBV7-3 to TRBJ2-3; TRBD2 agrees at 10 bases. The V gene end was trimmed by 5 bases and the J gene end by 6 bases; junction bases not matched to a gene: 8. The CDR3 extends over 15 amino acids. The germline CDR1 and CDR2 sequences are SGHTA and FQGTGA. The CDR3 here is CASSPQSGRADTQYF. The CDR3 coding sequence is TGTGCCAGCAGCCCCCAGAGCGGGAGGGCGGATACGCAGTATTTT.

The chain links TRBV9 to TRBJ1-2; D unclear. Germline CDR1 and CDR2: SGDLS and YYNGEE. CDR3 length: 19 residues. Trimming removed 0 bases from V and 4 bases from J, with 25 bases in between. CDR3: CASSVATTGLAGISYGYTF. The CDR3 nucleotides are TGTGCCAGCAGCGTAGCTACGACGGGCCTGGCGGGTATCTCCTATGGCTACACCTTC.

This clone has more than one count but fewer than ten. As DNA, the CDR3 is TGCGCCAGCAGCCAACACAGGGGCGAGCAGTACTTC. This gives the protein CASSQHRGEQYF. This chain uses TRBV4-3 with TRBJ2-7, with 7 nucleotides matching TRBD1. Losses at the gene ends were 2 bases for V and 6 bases for J; bases not matched to a gene: 1. Germline V lookup: CDR1 LGHNA, CDR2 YSLEER. The CDR3 spans 12 residues.

This clone was observed a few times. Distinct nucleotide sequences in the sample also encode this CDR3. The V and J genes are TRBV5-1 and TRBJ2-1; TRBD2 matches 9 bases. The CDR3 extends over 16 amino acids. Per germline, CDR1 SGHRS and CDR2 YFSETQ. The V gene end was trimmed by 0 bases and the J gene end by 4 bases; junction bases not matched to a gene: 5. The DNA for the CDR3 is TGCGCCAGCAGCTTGGCGGCGGGAGGGCTTTACAATGAGCAGTTCTTC. This encodes CASSLAAGGLYNEQFF.

The chain uses TRBV7-8 and TRBJ2-3; D is unresolved. The CDR3 spans 14 residues. The ends were cut back, 6 bases at V and 6 bases at J, with 16 bases in the middle. CDR1 and CDR2 from the germline V gene are SGHVS and FQNEAQ. In nucleotides, the CDR3 is TGTGCCAGCAGACAGATGGGTAGTTCCGATACGCAGTATTTT. This encodes CASRQMGSSDTQYF. Full variable domain (outside the CDR3, taken from reference TRBV7-8 and TRBJ2-3): GAGVSQSPRYKVAKRGQDVALRCDPISGHVSLFWYQQALGQGPEFLTYFQNEAQLDKSGLPSDRFFAERPEGSVSTLKIQRTQQEDSAVYLCASRQMGSSDTQYFGPGTRLTVL.

The genes are TRBV7-2 and TRBJ2-5; tentatively, D is TRBD2 (5 bases). The ends were cut back, 1 base at V and 1 base at J, with 10 bases in the middle. CDR3 length: 15 amino acids. Germline values: CDR1 SGHTA, CDR2 FQGNSA. The CDR3 loop reads CASSLDPGSQETQYF. The CDR3, as DNA: TGTGCCAGCAGCTTAGACCCGGGGTCCCAAGAGACCCAGTACTTC.

The chain has TRBV4-2 and TRBJ1-6; 9 bases are a match to TRBD1. Losses at the gene ends were 4 bases for V and 10 bases for J; bases not matched to a gene: 2. CDR1 LGHNA and CDR2 YNFKEQ come from the germline V gene. The CDR3 is made up of 13 amino acids. CDR3 amino acids: CASSRDRESPLHF. The DNA of the CDR3 is TGTGCCAGCAGCCGGGACAGGGAGTCACCCCTCCACTTT.

The chain uses TRBV5-1 and TRBJ2-3; maybe TRBD2 (7 bases). V was cut by 7 bases and J by 6 bases, with 18 bases left in between. The CDR3 is 14 residues long. Germline V gene sequence: CDR1 SGHRS, CDR2 YFSETQ. The CDR3 bases are TGCGCCAGCGGGCAAGGGGGGGCGCAGGATACGCAGTATTTT. This sequence encodes CASGQGGAQDTQYF. Using reference TRBV5-1 and TRBJ2-3 for the parts outside the CDR3, the full variable domain is KAGVTQTPRYLIKTRGQQVTLSCSPISGHRSVSWYQQTPGQGLQFLFEYFSETQRNKGNFPGRFSGRQFSNSRSEMNVSTLELGDSALYLCASGQGGAQDTQYFGPGTRLTVL.

The V gene is TRBV30, the J gene TRBJ1-1, with D perhaps matching TRBD1 (5 bases). Between the trimmed V and J ends, which lost 1 base and 0 bases, there was a span of 6 bases. The germline V gene encodes CDR1 GTSNPN and CDR2 SVGIG (reference sequence). The CDR3 sequence is 13 residues long. The CDR3 nucleotides are TGTGCCTGGAGTGGACAGATGAACACTGAAGCTTTCTTT. It yields the protein CAWSGQMNTEAFF.

CDR3 DNA sequence: TGTGCCAGCAGCCCGAACCAGGGAACCACAGATACGCAGTATTTT. It is translated as CASSPNQGTTDTQYF. V and J are TRBV14 and TRBJ2-3, with a weak D call TRBD1 (5 bases). The CDR3 covers 15 residues. The germline V gene has CDR1 SGHDN and CDR2 FVKESK. Trimming left V 4 bases short and J 2 bases short, with 13 bases between.

The V and J genes are TRBV11-2 and TRBJ2-7; 9 nucleotides match TRBD1. V dropped 1 base and J dropped 6; count of bases not matched to a gene: 4. The CDR3 runs 14 residues. Germline CDR1 reads SGHAT; CDR2 reads FQNNGV. The CDR3 reads CASSLAVTGGEQYF. The DNA for the CDR3 is TGTGCCAGCAGCTTAGCTGTGACAGGGGGCGAGCAGTACTTC.

This chain uses TRBV6-5 with TRBJ2-7, with TRBD1 as a possible D gene (6 bases). There are 16 residues in the CDR3. V dropped 3 bases and J dropped 2 bases, with 17 bases sitting between them. Germline V gene data show CDR1 as MNHEY and CDR2 as SVGAGI. CDR3 in amino acids: CASSYASGTYPYEQYF. Written as DNA, the CDR3 is TGTGCCAGCAGTTATGCATCCGGGACATACCCCTACGAGCAGTACTTC.

This clone was detected a few times. The chain couples TRBV4-3 to TRBJ2-1; 12 nucleotides agree with TRBD2. The V gene's germline CDR1 is LGHNA and CDR2 YSLEER. The CDR3 totals 15 residues. V shed 3 bases, J shed 6 bases, and the junction held 3 bases outside the gene matches. As DNA, the CDR3 is TGCGCCAGCAGCCAGACTAGCGGGAGTATCAATGAGCAGTTCTTC. Translating gives CASSQTSGSINEQFF.

This clone was counted a single time. This chain uses TRBV14 with TRBJ2-3, with 9 nucleotides matching TRBD2. Germline V gene lookup returns CDR1 SGHDN and CDR2 FVKESK. This CDR3 has 15 amino acids. V shed 4 bases and J 2 bases; nucleotides not matched to a gene: 4. CDR3 in amino acids: CASSLTSGYTDTQYF. CDR3 nucleotides: TGTGCCAGCAGCCTGACTAGCGGATACACAGATACGCAGTATTTT.

In this sample, this clone turned up a few times. The gene calls are TRBV4-3 and TRBJ1-2, with a possible D match to TRBD1 (5 bases). The CDR3 spans 13 residues. Germline V lookup: CDR1 LGHNA, CDR2 YSLEER. V shed 1 base and J shed 4 bases, with 7 bases lying between them. CDR3 bases: TGCGCCAGCAGCCAAGGGGGCTTCTATGGCTACACCTTC. It specifies CASSQGGFYGYTF.

This clone was recorded once. The chain combines TRBV29-1 with TRBJ1-2; D unclear. CDR3 length equals 11 residues. Per germline, CDR1 SQVTM and CDR2 ANQGSEA. V lost 4 bases, J lost 13 bases, and 16 bases lay in between. The CDR3 DNA reads as TGCAGCGTTGTGCTTCAGTCGGGTTCCACCTTC. Encoded protein: CSVVLQSGSTF.

Points on this clone: The junction shows a germline mismatch at one end, possibly a read error. The CDR3 sequence: CAWRTLAGGGKNSQYF. The CDR3 DNA reads TGTGCCTGGAGAACTCTAGCGGGGGGTGGCAAAAACAGTCAGTACTTC. The chain employs TRBV30 and TRBJ2-4; 11 bases agree with TRBD2. The CDR3 is 16 residues long. CDR1 and CDR2 from the germline V gene are GTSNPN and SVGIG (reference sequence).

The chain joins TRBV5-4 to TRBJ2-7; TRBD1 matches 9 bases. The CDR3 spans 14 residues. J was trimmed by 6 bases and V by 0 bases; bases with no gene match: 4. The germline V gene has CDR1 SGHNT and CDR2 YYREEE (reference sequence). CDR3 region: CASSLGTGEGEQYF. CDR3 DNA sequence: TGTGCCAGCAGCTTGGGGACAGGGGAAGGCGAGCAGTACTTC.

The V call is TRBV19, the J call TRBJ1-1, with a tentative D call TRBD1 (5 bases). This CDR3 comprises 15 residues. Germline V gene lookup returns CDR1 LNHDA and CDR2 SQIVND (reference sequence). The germline V and J ends were trimmed by 6 bases and 3 bases, with 17 bases remaining between them. The CDR3 loop reads CASRQRGRKDTEAFF. The CDR3 bases are TGTGCCAGTAGACAAAGGGGCAGAAAGGACACTGAAGCTTTCTTT.

The rearrangement joins TRBV11-2 to TRBJ1-2; D possibly corresponds to TRBD1 (6 bases). CDR3 length equals 19 residues. CDR1 is SGHAT and CDR2 is FQNNGV in the germline V gene. V was trimmed by 5 bases and J by 1 base, leaving 26 bases between them. The CDR3 spells CASSLRPGGAFSRNYGYTF. CDR3 sequence (DNA): TGTGCCAGCAGCCTTAGACCGGGGGGCGCGTTCTCTCGTAACTATGGCTACACCTTC.

The gene calls are TRBV27 and TRBJ2-7; tentative D call: TRBD2 (6 bases). This CDR3 has 14 amino acids. V was shortened by 3 bases and J by 1 base, with 10 bases between the two germline ends. CDR1 and CDR2 from the germline V gene are MNHEY and SMNVEV (reference sequence). The CDR3 coding sequence is TGTGCCAGCAGTTTCGGGACTGGGTCCTACGAGCAGTACTTC. Protein sequence: CASSFGTGSYEQYF.

This clone was counted only a few times. The gene calls are TRBV27 and TRBJ1-6; 9 nucleotides match TRBD1. V was pared by 6 bases and J by 1 base, with 7 bases of the junction left unmatched. The CDR3 covers 17 residues. The germline gives CDR1 MNHEY, CDR2 SMNVEV (reference sequence). The CDR3 DNA reads as TGTGCCAGCAGGGACCTAGGACAGGGGTCCTATAATTCACCCCTCCACTTT. It encodes CASRDLGQGSYNSPLHF.

J is TRBJ2-2 and V is TRBV4-3, with TRBD2 identical over 11 bases. With 4 bases clipped from V and 4 bases from J, the junction kept 5 bases outside the gene matches. The CDR3 runs 16 residues. CDR1 and CDR2 from the germline V gene are LGHNA and YSLEER. The CDR3 nucleotides read TGCGCCAGCAGCCGTAGCGGGGGGGTGGTCACCGGGGAGCTGTTTTTT. Amino acids: CASSRSGGVVTGELFF.